This T cell receptor beta chain was captured by sequencing in a study of cytomegalovirus exposure and HLA in healthy donors. Study-level findings and limits: DRB1 had the most TCR associations and HLA-C the fewest, a later analysis found, with rates varying by HLA locus.

With 60 Vbeta and 13 Jbeta primers, the PCR was carried out. Original processing methods: It was a later analysis that counted 79 million or so unique TCR beta chains, of which roughly 10 million were shared. Produced via immunoSEQ multiplex PCR; TCRdb's table is partial and in-frame only. From that table come the V and J calls and clone size; the DNA was used to work out D and trimming. The sample yields 150,000 to 200,000 clones, 78% seen once. Regarding this clone: No antigen is known for it.

V was clipped by 6 bases and J by 0 bases, with 11 bases between them. The CDR3 has 15 amino acids. Germline V gives CDR1 MNHNS, CDR2 SASEGT. The rearrangement links TRBV6-1 to TRBJ1-4; no clear D. This TCR was sampled from a woman in her twenties or thirties in good health and CMV-seropositive. The sample taken for sequencing was PBMCs. CDR3 sequence (DNA): TGTGCCAGCAGCCGAAGGAGTGCAACTAATGAAAAACTGTTTTTT. Translation: CASSRRSATNEKLFF.